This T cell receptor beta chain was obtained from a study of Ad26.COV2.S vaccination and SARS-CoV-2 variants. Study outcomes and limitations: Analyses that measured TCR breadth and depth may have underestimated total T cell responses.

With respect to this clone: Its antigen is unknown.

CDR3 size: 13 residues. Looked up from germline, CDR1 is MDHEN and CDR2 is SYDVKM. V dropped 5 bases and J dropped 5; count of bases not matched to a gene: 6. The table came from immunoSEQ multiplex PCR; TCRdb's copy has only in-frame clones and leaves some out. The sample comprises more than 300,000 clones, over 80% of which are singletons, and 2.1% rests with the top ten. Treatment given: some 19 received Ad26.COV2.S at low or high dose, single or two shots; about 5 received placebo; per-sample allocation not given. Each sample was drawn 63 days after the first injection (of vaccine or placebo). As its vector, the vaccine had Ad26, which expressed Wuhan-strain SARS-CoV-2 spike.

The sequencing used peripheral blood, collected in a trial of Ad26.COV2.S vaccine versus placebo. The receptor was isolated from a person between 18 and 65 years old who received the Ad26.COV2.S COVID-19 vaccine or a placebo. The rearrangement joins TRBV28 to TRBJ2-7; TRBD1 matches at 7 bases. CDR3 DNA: TGTGCCAGCAGTCCGGGACAGTGGGACGAGCAGTACTTC. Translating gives CASSPGQWDEQYF.